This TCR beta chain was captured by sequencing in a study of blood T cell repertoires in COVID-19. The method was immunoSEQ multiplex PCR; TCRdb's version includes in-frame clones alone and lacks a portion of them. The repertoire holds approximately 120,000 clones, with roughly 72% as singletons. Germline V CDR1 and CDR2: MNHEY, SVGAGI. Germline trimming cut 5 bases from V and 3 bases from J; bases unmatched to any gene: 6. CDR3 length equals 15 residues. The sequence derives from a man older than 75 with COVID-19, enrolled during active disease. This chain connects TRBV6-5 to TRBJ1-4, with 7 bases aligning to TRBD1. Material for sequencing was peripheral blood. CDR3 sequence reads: CASSQQGTANEKLFF. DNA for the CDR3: TGTGCCAGCAGTCAACAGGGGACGGCTAATGAAAAACTGTTTTTT.